This T cell receptor beta chain comes out of a study of cytomegalovirus exposure and HLA in healthy donors. PCR was performed using 60 Vbeta and 13 Jbeta primers. Clones were sequenced by immunoSEQ multiplex PCR, and TCRdb holds only the in-frame ones, with some missing. The sample records around 150,000 clones, around 63% being singletons. Germline assignment: CDR1 SNHLY and CDR2 FYNNEI. The V gene lost 3 bases and the J gene lost 4 bases, with 12 bases spanning the gap. This CDR3 is 14 amino acids long. The rearrangement joins TRBV2 to TRBJ1-1, with D unresolved. Source material: PBMCs. The origin of this receptor is a woman aged 18 to 35 in good health and CMV-seropositive. The CDR3 DNA reads TGTGCCAGCAGTGATAACCCCCTCAGCACTGAAGCTTTCTTT. This translates into CASSDNPLSTEAFF. Full variable domain (missing parts from reference TRBV2 and TRBJ1-1): EPEVTQTPSHQVTQMGQEVILRCVPISNHLYFYWYRQILGQKVEFLVSFYNNEISEKSEIFDDQFSVERPDGSNFTLKIRSTKLEDSAMYFCASSDNPLSTEAFFGQGTRLTVV.